These T cell receptor beta chains were read from a single sample in a study of blood T cell repertoires in COVID-19. Libraries were prepared by immunoSEQ multiplex PCR; TCRdb keeps only in-frame clonotypes and omits some of them. Of around 200,000 clones in the sample, approximately 85% were seen once. Material for sequencing was peripheral blood. The receptors were sampled from a man aged 55 to 70 with acute or convalescent COVID-19. CDR3s include the opening cysteine and the closing phenylalanine or tryptophan. Each record gives: clone size, D gene, J gene, V gene, CDR3 length, CDR3 DNA, CDR3 protein. The D gene is left open where the match is weak. Clone size is given for some rows only: seen once, a few or many times, or a class if the clone is expanded.

abundance: NA
d_gene: NA
j_gene: TRBJ2-7
v_gene: TRBV2
len: 11
CDR3nt: TGTGCCAGCAGGGAATCTCGGGAGCAGTACTTC
CDR3aa: CASRESREQYF

abundance: NA
d_gene: TRBD2
j_gene: TRBJ2-3
v_gene: TRBV24-1
len: 14
CDR3nt: TGTGCCACCAGGCCTAGCGGGTTGGGAGATACGCAGTATTTT
CDR3aa: CATRPSGLGDTQYF

abundance: NA
d_gene: NA
j_gene: TRBJ2-5
v_gene: TRBV5-8
len: 17
CDR3nt: TGTGCCAGCAGCTTAGGGACAGCGCCCGGGAGCCAAGAGACCCAGTACTTC
CDR3aa: CASSLGTAPGSQETQYF

abundance: once
d_gene: NA
j_gene: TRBJ2-7
v_gene: TRBV6-5
len: 14
CDR3nt: TGTGCCAGCAGTCGGGGAAGGCGTGCCTACGAGCAGTACTTC
CDR3aa: CASSRGRRAYEQYF

abundance: once
d_gene: NA
j_gene: TRBJ1-2
v_gene: TRBV4-2
len: 15
CDR3nt: TGTGCCAGCAGCCAGACAGGTCGGAGCTCCAATGGCTACACCTTC
CDR3aa: CASSQTGRSSNGYTF

abundance: NA
d_gene: NA
j_gene: TRBJ1-1
v_gene: TRBV7-9
len: 13
CDR3nt: TGTGCCAGCAGCACCAGGACAGCGGCTGAAGCTTTCTTT
CDR3aa: CASSTRTAAEAFF

abundance: NA
d_gene: NA
j_gene: TRBJ1-6
v_gene: TRBV6-1
len: 15
CDR3nt: TGTGCCAGCAGTGAGCTAGCCAGGGGAGATTCACCCCTCCACTTT
CDR3aa: CASSELARGDSPLHF

abundance: NA
d_gene: NA
j_gene: TRBJ2-3
v_gene: TRBV11-3
len: 14
CDR3nt: TGTGCCAGCAGCTCCAGAGGGACATACGGTACGCAGTATTTT
CDR3aa: CASSSRGTYGTQYF

abundance: NA
d_gene: TRBD1
j_gene: TRBJ1-1
v_gene: TRBV25-1
len: 13
CDR3nt: TGTGCCAGCAGTGCTCCGGGACAGGGTGAAGCTTTCTTT
CDR3aa: CASSAPGQGEAFF

abundance: NA
d_gene: TRBD1
j_gene: TRBJ2-1
v_gene: TRBV7-3
len: 20
CDR3nt: TGTGCCAGCAGTTTGAGGCTTGGGACAGGGCTAATTGGATCCTACAATGAGCAGTTCTTC
CDR3aa: CASSLRLGTGLIGSYNEQFF

abundance: NA
d_gene: NA
j_gene: TRBJ2-1
v_gene: TRBV5-8
len: 15
CDR3nt: TGTGCCAGCAGCTTGATAGGGGTTAAGAACAATGAGCAGTTCTTC
CDR3aa: CASSLIGVKNNEQFF

abundance: NA
d_gene: TRBD2
j_gene: TRBJ2-7
v_gene: TRBV7-2
len: 15
CDR3nt: TGTGCCAGCAGCTTACTACTAGCGGGAGTGAACGAGCAGTACTTC
CDR3aa: CASSLLLAGVNEQYF

abundance: NA
d_gene: TRBD2
j_gene: TRBJ2-1
v_gene: TRBV3-1/TRBV3-2
len: 16
CDR3nt: TGTGCCAGCAGCCAAGGTACTAGCGGGGCTTACAATGAGCAGTTCTTC
CDR3aa: CASSQGTSGAYNEQFF

abundance: once
d_gene: NA
j_gene: TRBJ1-1
v_gene: TRBV14
len: 13
CDR3nt: TGTGCCAGCAGCCAAGTAGGACATTGGGGAGCTTTCTTT
CDR3aa: CASSQVGHWGAFF

abundance: NA
d_gene: NA
j_gene: TRBJ2-1
v_gene: TRBV19
len: 15
CDR3nt: TGTGCCAGTAGTATAGTCACAGGTCTTATGGATGAGCAGTTCTTC
CDR3aa: CASSIVTGLMDEQFF

abundance: few
d_gene: TRBD2
j_gene: TRBJ2-2
v_gene: TRBV30
len: 15
CDR3nt: TGTGCCTGGAGTCCCCAGGGACTAGAGTCAGGGGAGCTGTTTTTT
CDR3aa: CAWSPQGLESGELFF

abundance: few
d_gene: TRBD2
j_gene: TRBJ2-2
v_gene: TRBV6-4
len: 14
CDR3nt: TGTGCCAGCAGTGAGCTAGCGGGATCCGGGGAGCTGTTTTTT
CDR3aa: CASSELAGSGELFF